This T cell receptor beta chain is from a study of T-cell reconstitution after alpha-beta-depleted transplantation in children. Germline lookup yields CDR1 SQVTM and CDR2 ANQGSEA. Trimming shortened V by 3 bases and J by 10 bases, and 12 bases separated the two germline ends. CDR3 length: 11 residues. Library preparation (for TCRbeta) was performed with unique molecular identifiers. From the PCR reads, TCRdb called clonotypes with MiXCR, one entry per CDR3 protein. The sample holds about 640,000 distinct CDR3 sequences, about 15% seen once. This clonotype was seen only a few times. V and J are TRBV29-1 and TRBJ1-1, with a tentative D call TRBD1 (5 bases). The TCR sequence derives from a human donor who donated a stem cell graft to a child with acute myeloid leukemia. The sequences come from PBMCs from the stem cell graft donor, collected from the stem cell graft. CDR3 protein: CSVDDRRGAFF. In nucleotides, the CDR3 is TGCAGCGTTGACGACCGGAGGGGAGCTTTCTTT.